This T cell receptor (beta chain) was sequenced during a study of identical twins. Study-level findings and limits: Alpha sequences out of frame and shared by twins had excess low generation probability.

The germline V gene encodes CDR1 DFQATT and CDR2 SNEGSKA (reference sequence). The CDR3 extends over 15 amino acids. The V end lost 2 bases, the J end lost 0 bases, and 13 bases lay between the germline ends. TCRdb processed the 5' RACE reads anew with MiXCR; each CDR3 protein has one entry. The table records fewer than 250,000 distinct CDR3 sequences, over 8% of them present only once. This clonotype was seen a handful of times. Its cognate antigen is unknown. Sequences were obtained from memory (CD45RO+) T cells sorted from blood. The sequence came from a woman between 18 and 30 years old in good health. V usage is TRBV20-1 and J usage is TRBJ1-1, with D maybe TRBD1 (5 bases). The CDR3: CSARPIGTLNTEAFF. The CDR3 nucleotides read TGCAGTGCTAGACCCATCGGGACTCTGAACACTGAAGCTTTCTTT.